This T cell receptor (beta chain) was sequenced in a study of shared clonotypes between healthy human individuals. Findings and limits, study-wide: Naive subsets generally exceeded memory subsets in estimated richness. Roughly 5% was the fraction of naive CD4 clonotypes found shared across four donors.

The CDR3 contains 16 residues. J was trimmed by 3 bases and V by 5 bases; bases with no gene match: 7. CDR1 and CDR2 from the germline V gene are SGHAT and FQNNGV. With respect to this clone: What it binds is not known.

TCRdb's copy holds only in-frame clones and misses some; the assay was immunoSEQ multiplex PCR. The repertoire has about a million clones, about 72% of them found once; the top ten carry roughly 0.82%. The chain has TRBV11-2 and TRBJ2-3; 11 bases line up with TRBD1. This clonotype was obtained from a man between 18 and 29 years old in good health. Some clones in this sample may be carry-over from other donors' samples. Material for sequencing was memory CD4+ T cells from PBMCs. Specified subset: CD45RA-negative fraction. In nucleotides, the CDR3 is TGTGCCAGCAGCAATAGAGGGACAGGGGGAACAGATACGCAGTATTTT. Protein sequence: CASSNRGTGGTDTQYF. Supplemented by reference TRBV11-2 and TRBJ2-3, the full variable domain reads EAGVAQSPRYKIIEKRQSVAFWCNPISGHATLYWYQQILGQGPKLLIQFQNNGVVDDSQLPKDRFSAERLKGVDSTLKIQPAKLEDSAVYLCASSNRGTGGTDTQYFGPGTRLTVL.